Listed below are T cell receptor beta chains from one sample, sequenced in a study of radiation and T cells in renal cell carcinoma. Using immunoSEQ multiplex PCR, the repertoire was profiled, and TCRdb retains in-frame clones only, with some absent. The sample gives 120,000 to 150,000 clones, roughly 90% of which show up once; about a sixth is in the top ten. The specimen comprised blood, sampled from a patient whose treatment included radiotherapy and nephrectomy. Every receptor here comes from a woman between 45 and 60 years old with renal cell carcinoma. Each CDR3 is given without its conserved first and last residue. The order of the fields is J gene, CDR3 length, V gene, CDR3 protein.

TRBJ1-2	13	TRBV28	ASSLPGVMRHGYT
TRBJ2-4	13	TRBV10-1	ASSDGGLAKNIQY
TRBJ1-5	14	TRBV4-3	ASSQVVGNSNQPQH
TRBJ2-1	16	TRBV5-1	ASNPGLAGGSSYNEQF
TRBJ1-5	11	TRBV6-5	ASSYEGGQPQH
TRBJ1-1	12	TRBV28	ASRGGLKNTEAF
TRBJ1-5	11	TRBV29-1	SVQGAENQPQH
TRBJ2-7	12	TRBV7-8	ASSSSGGAYEQY
TRBJ1-4	13	TRBV19	ASSISTGLNEKLF
TRBJ1-4	12	TRBV7-8	ASSLGLGNEKLF